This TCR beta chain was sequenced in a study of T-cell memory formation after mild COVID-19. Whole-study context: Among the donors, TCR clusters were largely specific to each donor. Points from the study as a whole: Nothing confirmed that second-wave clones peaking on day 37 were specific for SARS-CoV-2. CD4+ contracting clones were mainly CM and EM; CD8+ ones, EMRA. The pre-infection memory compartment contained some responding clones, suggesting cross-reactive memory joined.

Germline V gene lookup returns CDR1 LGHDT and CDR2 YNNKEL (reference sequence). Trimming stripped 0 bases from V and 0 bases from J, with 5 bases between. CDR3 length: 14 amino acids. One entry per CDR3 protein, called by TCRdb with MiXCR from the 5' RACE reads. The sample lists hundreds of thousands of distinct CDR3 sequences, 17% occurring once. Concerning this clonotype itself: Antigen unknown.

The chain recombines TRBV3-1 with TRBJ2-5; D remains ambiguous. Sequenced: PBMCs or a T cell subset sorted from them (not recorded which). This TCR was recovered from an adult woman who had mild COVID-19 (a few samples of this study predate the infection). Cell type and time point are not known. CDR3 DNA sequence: TGTGCCAGCAGCCAAGATATTTACCAAGAGACCCAGTACTTC. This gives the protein CASSQDIYQETQYF.